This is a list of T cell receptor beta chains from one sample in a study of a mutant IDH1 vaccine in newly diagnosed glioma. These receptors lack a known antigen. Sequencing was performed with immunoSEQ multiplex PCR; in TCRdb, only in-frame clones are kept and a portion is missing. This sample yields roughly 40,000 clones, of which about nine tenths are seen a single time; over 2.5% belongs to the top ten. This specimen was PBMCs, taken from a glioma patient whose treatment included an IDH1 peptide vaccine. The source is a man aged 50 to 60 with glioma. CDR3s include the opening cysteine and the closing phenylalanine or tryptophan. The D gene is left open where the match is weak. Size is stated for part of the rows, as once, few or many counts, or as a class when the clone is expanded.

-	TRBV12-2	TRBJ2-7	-	TGTGCAAGTCGCTGTGGGGGCCCCAGGAGCAACGAGCAGTACTTC	CASRCGGPRSNEQYF
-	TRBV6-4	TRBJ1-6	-	TGTGCCAGCAGTAGGGACATCCGAAATTCACCCCTCCACTTT	CASSRDIRNSPLHF
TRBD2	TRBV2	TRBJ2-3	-	TGTGCCAGCACTAGCGGGAGGGTCAACACAGATACGCAGTATTTT	CASTSGRVNTDTQYF
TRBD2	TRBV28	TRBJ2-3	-	TGTGCCAGCAGTCCCCGGGACAGTCGACTAGCGGGACGGGGCACAGATACGCAGTATTTT	CASSPRDSRLAGRGTDTQYF
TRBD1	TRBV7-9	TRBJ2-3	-	TGTGCCAGCAGCAGCGGACAGGGGGCATGGGCAGATACGCAGTATTTT	CASSSGQGAWADTQYF
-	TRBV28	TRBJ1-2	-	TGTGCCAGCACCGACGCTATCCTAGAACCGTCCTATGGCTACACCTTC	CASTDAILEPSYGYTF
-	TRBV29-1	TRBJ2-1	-	TGCAGCGTTGGGGGGATCCATGAGCAGTTCTTC	CSVGGIHEQFF
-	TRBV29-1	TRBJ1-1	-	TGCAGCGTTGAAAACGACCGTCGCACTGAAGCTTTCTTT	CSVENDRRTEAFF
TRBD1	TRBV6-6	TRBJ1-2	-	TGTGCCAGCAGAATCGGGAGGGGGCAGCTGAGTGGCTACACCTTC	CASRIGRGQLSGYTF
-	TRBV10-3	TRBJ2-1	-	TGTGCCATCAGTGGGGACGGTTACAATGAGCAGTTCTTC	CAISGDGYNEQFF
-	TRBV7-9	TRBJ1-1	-	TGTGCCAGCACCTACAGAGACACTGAAGCTTTCTTT	CASTYRDTEAFF
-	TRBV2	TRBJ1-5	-	TGTGCCAGCAGGGGGATAAGCTTCAATCAGCCCCAGCATTTT	CASRGISFNQPQHF
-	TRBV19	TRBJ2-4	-	TGTGCCAGTAGTTTGTTTATTGGGAAGGACAAAAAAAACATTCAGTACTTC	CASSLFIGKDKKNIQYF
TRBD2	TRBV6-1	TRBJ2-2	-	TGTGCCATCCCGACTAGCGGGCTTGACACCGGGGAGCTGTTTTTT	CAIPTSGLDTGELFF
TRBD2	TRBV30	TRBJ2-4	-	TGTGCCTGGACCCCTATTGTAGCGGGGGTTTTCGGAAACATTCAGTACTTC	CAWTPIVAGVFGNIQYF
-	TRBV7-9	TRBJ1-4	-	TGTGCCAGCAGACCCGGCATTGGGCCAACTAATGAAAAACTGTTTTTT	CASRPGIGPTNEKLFF
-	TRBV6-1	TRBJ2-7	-	TGTGCCAGCAGTGAAGCGGAGGGCGACTACGAGCAGTACTTC	CASSEAEGDYEQYF
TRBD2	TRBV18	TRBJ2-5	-	TGTGCCAGCTCACCGGGACTACAAGAGACCCAGTACTTC	CASSPGLQETQYF
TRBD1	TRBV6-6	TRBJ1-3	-	TGTGCCAGCAGTGCCGGGACAGGGGTCTTAGGAAACACCATATATTTT	CASSAGTGVLGNTIYF
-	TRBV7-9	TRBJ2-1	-	TGTGCCAGCAGCTTCCGGGGTAGCCAGTCCAATGAGCAGTTCTTC	CASSFRGSQSNEQFF
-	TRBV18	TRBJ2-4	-	TGTGCCAGCTCAGAACCCGGGACAGCCAAAAACATTCAGTACTTC	CASSEPGTAKNIQYF
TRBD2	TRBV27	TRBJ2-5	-	TGTGCCAGCAGTTTATCGGCTAGCGGGGTTGAGACCCAGTACTTC	CASSLSASGVETQYF
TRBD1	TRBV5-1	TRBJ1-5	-	TGCGCCAGCAGCAGAACAGGGGGCAGTCAGCCCCAGCATTTT	CASSRTGGSQPQHF
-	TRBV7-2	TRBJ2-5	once	TGTGCCAGCAGCTTAGGAGGGCTAGGCCGGGAGACCCAGTACTTC	CASSLGGLGRETQYF
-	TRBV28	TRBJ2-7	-	TGTGCCAGCAGTTTAACTCACCGAATCTACGAGCAGTACTTC	CASSLTHRIYEQYF
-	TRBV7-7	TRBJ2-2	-	TGTGCTAGCAGCTTAGGCTTCATCGGGGAGCTGTTTTTT	CASSLGFIGELFF
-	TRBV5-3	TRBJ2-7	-	TGTGCCAGAAGCTTGGCCGTAGCACCACCATACGAGCAGTACTTC	CARSLAVAPPYEQYF
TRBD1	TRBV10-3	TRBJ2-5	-	TGTGCCATCAGTGGGGGACAGGGGGAGACCCAGTACTTC	CAISGGQGETQYF
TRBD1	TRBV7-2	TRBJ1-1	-	TGTGCCAGCAGCTTAAGACAGGGGACCACTGAAGCTTTCTTT	CASSLRQGTTEAFF
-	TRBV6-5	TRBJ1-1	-	TGTGCCAGCAGTACCCGGGGGGGGGAAGCTTTCTTT	CASSTRGGEAFF
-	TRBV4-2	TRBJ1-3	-	TGTGCCAGCAGCGGTTCTGGAAACACCATATATTTT	CASSGSGNTIYF
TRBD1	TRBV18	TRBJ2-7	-	TGTGCCAGCTCAGCCCGACAGGGGGCTACCTACGAGCAGTACTTC	CASSARQGATYEQYF
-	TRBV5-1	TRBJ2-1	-	TGCGCCAGCAGCTTAAACTCAGGGGTGGAGCGTGAGCAGTTCTTC	CASSLNSGVEREQFF
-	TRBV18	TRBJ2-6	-	TGTGCCAGCTCACTTCGATCACCAGGGTCTACTGGGGCCAACGTCCTGACTTTC	CASSLRSPGSTGANVLTF
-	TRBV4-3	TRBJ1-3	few	TGCGCCAGCAGCCAAGAGAGGCTCCTTAGGGGAAACACCATATATTTT	CASSQERLLRGNTIYF
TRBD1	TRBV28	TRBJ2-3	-	TGTGCCAGTTCCCCGACAGGGGAAGATACGCAGTATTTT	CASSPTGEDTQYF
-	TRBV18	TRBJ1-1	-	TGTGCCAGCTCACCAGAGAGTATGAACACTGAAGCTTTCTTT	CASSPESMNTEAFF
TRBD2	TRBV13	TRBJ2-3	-	TGTGCCAGCAGCTCTTTAGCGGGAGGTGACGCAGATACGCAGTATTTT	CASSSLAGGDADTQYF
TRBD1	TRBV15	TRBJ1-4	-	TGTGCCACCAGCAGAGGGGACCGCCAGACAGGGGAAAAACTGTTTTTT	CATSRGDRQTGEKLFF
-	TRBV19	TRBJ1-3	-	TGTGCCAGTAGTCCGACATCTCTTGGAAACACCATATATTTT	CASSPTSLGNTIYF
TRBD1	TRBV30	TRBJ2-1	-	TGTGCCTGGAATAAAGGACAGGGGGCAGGGGAGCAGTTCTTC	CAWNKGQGAGEQFF
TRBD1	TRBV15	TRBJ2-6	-	TGTGCCACCGGGGGACAGGGAAACTCTGGGGCCAACGTCCTGACTTTC	CATGGQGNSGANVLTF
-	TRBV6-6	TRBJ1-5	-	TGTGCCAGCAGTTTAGAGAATCAGCCCCAGCATTTT	CASSLENQPQHF
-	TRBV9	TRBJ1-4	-	TGTGCCAGCAGCGCCGGACGGGGTATCTATGAAAAACTGTTTTTT	CASSAGRGIYEKLFF
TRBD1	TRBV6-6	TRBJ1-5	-	TGTGCCAGCAGTTCCCCAGGGACAGGGCGAGGGCAGCCCCAGCATTTT	CASSSPGTGRGQPQHF
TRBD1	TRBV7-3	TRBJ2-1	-	TGTGCCAGCAGCTCCCGGTCCCTGGGGCCGGGACAGGGGTCGCACAATGAGCAGTTCTTC	CASSSRSLGPGQGSHNEQFF
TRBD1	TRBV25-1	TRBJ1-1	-	TGTGCCAGCAGGGACCCGGGACAGGGGTGGAGCACTGAAGCTTTCTTT	CASRDPGQGWSTEAFF
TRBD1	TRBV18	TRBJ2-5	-	TGTGCCAGCTCACTTAGACAGGGGGAGACCCAGTACTTC	CASSLRQGETQYF
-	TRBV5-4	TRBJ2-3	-	TGTGCCAGCAGTTCGGGACGGGGTAGCACAGATACGCAGTATTTT	CASSSGRGSTDTQYF
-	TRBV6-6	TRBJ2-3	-	TGTGCCAGCAGTTACTCGACCAGAACAGATACGCAGTATTTT	CASSYSTRTDTQYF
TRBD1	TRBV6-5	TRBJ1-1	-	TGTGCCAGCAGTAACGGACAGGGCATGAACACTGAAGCTTTCTTT	CASSNGQGMNTEAFF
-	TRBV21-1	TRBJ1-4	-	TGTGCCAGCAGCCCCCGCAGGGGACATGAAAAACTGTTTTTT	CASSPRRGHEKLFF
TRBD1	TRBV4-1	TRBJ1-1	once	TGCGCCAGCAGCCGCGGACAGGGGAGGTTTGTAACTGAAGCTTTCTTT	CASSRGQGRFVTEAFF
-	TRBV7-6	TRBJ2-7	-	TGTGCCAGCAGCGCTAGCTCAGGGGCGAGCCGAGTTCCCTACGAGCAGTACTTC	CASSASSGASRVPYEQYF
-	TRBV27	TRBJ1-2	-	TGTGCCAGCAGTTTATTTAGGGGGGATGGCTACACCTTC	CASSLFRGDGYTF
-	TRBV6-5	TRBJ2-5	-	TGTGCCAGCAGTTACGCAGTTGAAGAGACCCAGTACTTC	CASSYAVEETQYF
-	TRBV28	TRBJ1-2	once	TGTGCCAGCCGGGACTATGGCTACACCTTC	CASRDYGYTF
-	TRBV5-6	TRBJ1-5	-	TGTGCCAGCAGCTTGGGTAGCAATCAGCCCCAGCATTTT	CASSLGSNQPQHF
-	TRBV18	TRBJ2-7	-	TGTGCCAGCTCACTACCGGGAGCCTTCTACGAGCAGTACTTC	CASSLPGAFYEQYF
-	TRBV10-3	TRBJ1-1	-	TGTGCCACCCTGGGGCCTGGGGAGAACACTGAAGCTTTCTTT	CATLGPGENTEAFF